This entry is about one T cell receptor (beta chain). The antigen remains unidentified. The data were obtained in a study of vaccination effects on CD4 cells after COVID-19. Study-wide background: Both of the two convalescent patients gave a sample, one 16 days and one a week before vaccination.

The CDR3 covers 17 residues. Germline V gene lookup returns CDR1 KGHSH and CDR2 LQKENI. V shed 3 bases and J shed 0 bases, with 17 bases lying between them. Before sequencing took place, the ViraFEST assay used viral peptide pools to expand antigen-specific CD4+ T cells. Isolation of CD4+ T cells took place after less than twelve days of culture. Infection with SARS-CoV-2 occurred in the person between March and December 2020, and PCR confirmed it. Using immunoSEQ multiplex PCR, the repertoire was profiled, and TCRdb retains in-frame clones only, with some absent. The sample lists roughly 70,000 clones; 65% to 85% were seen once.

The sequencing used CD4+ T cells from PBMCs cultured with HIV peptides, collected before COVID-19 vaccination. Stated subset: HIV-1 Nef peptide pool negative control/reference culture. The chain combines TRBV18 with TRBJ1-2; the D is unclear. The TCR sequence derives from a human donor who had a prior SARS-CoV-2 infection. CDR3 coding DNA: TGTGCCAGCTCACCGGCTGGGTCCGGACCTGCTAACTATGGCTACACCTTC. This translates into CASSPAGSGPANYGYTF. Full variable domain (rest looked up from reference TRBV18 and TRBJ1-2): NAGVMQNPRHLVRRRGQEARLRCSPMKGHSHVYWYRQLPEEGLKFMVYLQKENIIDESGMPKERFSAEFPKEGPSILRIQQVVRGDSAAYFCASSPAGSGPANYGYTFGSGTRLTVV.